The clone carrying this T cell receptor beta chain was picked up a small number of times. The antigen is unknown. The data originate from a study of T cells in Graves' hyperthyroidism and ophthalmopathy. Orbital computed tomography, thyroid ultrasound, serum thyroxine and TRAb, and clinical symptoms together informed the diagnoses. There were TCR beta CDR3 regions amplified from RNA transcripts. A set of HTBI primers served as the primers for a first-round RT-PCR of the TCR CDR3. TCRdb ran MiXCR on the multiplex PCR reads and lists one entry per CDR3 protein. The data contain nearly 600,000 distinct CDR3 sequences, 11% to 15% of them seen just once; the ten biggest clones take up roughly 6.9%. Whole-study findings and limits: Most expanded thyroid clonotypes above 0.001 also appeared in blood.

Germline loops: CDR1 SEHNR, CDR2 FQNEAQ (reference sequence). Trimming shortened V by 4 bases and J by 4 bases, and 16 bases separated the two germline ends. There are 16 residues in the CDR3. This rearrangement joins TRBV7-9 to TRBJ2-2; weak D call: TRBD2 (6 bases). This TCR derives from a woman aged 18 to 35 with Graves' ophthalmopathy. The sample consisted of blood. In nucleotides, the CDR3 is TGTGCCAGCAGCTCCCGTGGTAGCGGCTCCACCGGGGAGCTGTTTTTT. It translates to CASSSRGSGSTGELFF.